The present entry profiles one TCR beta chain with its context. This receptor's antigen is unknown. No much larger clonotype is one base removed from it; base qualities were not supplied. TCRbeta CDR3 regions were amplified from genomic DNA by means of the immunoSEQ Assay, a bias-controlled multiplex PCR. The authors processed their data as follows. Within the assay, amplification of reference gene primers was used to estimate how many nucleated cells each sample contained. To quantify the absolute abundance of each unique TCRbeta CDR3 rearrangement, sequence reads were collapsed and filtered. For each sample, productive Simpson clonality was calculated as the square root of Simpson's diversity index over productive rearrangements. TCRdb retrieved this table from immuneACCESS and kept in-frame rearrangements only. Not all clones are present; in checked studies, unresolved V genes account for under half, and no reason is known for the remainder. V and J calls and clone size come straight from that table; D and trimming were deduced from the DNA. The sample table lists roughly 230,000 clones, around 83% of them with a count of one. The ten largest clones represent approximately 8.6% of the sample.

Whole blood was collected in K2EDTA tubes by collaborating institutions according to the institutions' own protocols. For TCRbeta analysis, collaborator samples were shipped as frozen whole blood, as isolated PBMCs, or as DNA extracted from either sample type. This specimen belongs to a study of blood T cell repertoires in COVID-19 (TCRdb year 2020). General notes on the study: Samples from collaborators originated in the United States, Italy and Spain and spanned both the acute and convalescent phases of COVID-19. The prospective study material was composed of cDNA or gDNA derived from T cells, B-cell-depleted T cells, or PBMCs. Where available, HLA class I and class II types were obtained from metadata supplied by the sample provider rather than from assay-based typing. Samples were obtained from the ongoing ImmuneRACE study (first 160 participants) and from about 1,300 subjects provided by 6 global collaborators. Sample metadata almost always included a de-identified subject ID, COVID-19 status, age in years and sex. Subjects who had been exposed to COVID-19, were actively infected with it, or had recovered from it provided the deeply sampled blood TCRbeta repertoires that made up the dataset. A freely available public database, intended as a resource for researchers studying the immune response to SARS-CoV-2, is where the repertoires were released. Study-wide conclusions, independent of this receptor: How much clinical and demographic metadata was included differed by source and by participant, and the metadata was provided uncurated.

The CDR3 sequence holds 15 residues, the cysteine and phenylalanine included. CDR3 DNA only is kept here, 45 bases in frame from base 1. Sequences MNHEY (CDR1) and SVGAGI (CDR2) are obtained from the germline V gene. V is cut by 6 bases and J by 4 bases, and the space between the germline ends is 13 bases. This sequence uses TRBV6-5 and TRBJ2-6; no D gene is confidently identified. The source material was peripheral blood. The clonotype was recovered from a man aged 40-49 years with active or convalescent COVID-19. This receptor has the CDR3 CASRRVGSGANVLTF. Read as DNA, the sequence is TGTGCCAGCAGGAGAGTGGGCTCCGGGGCCAACGTCCTGACTTTC.